The sequence of this T cell receptor (beta chain) was determined in a study of blood T cell repertoires in COVID-19. Across the whole study: COVID-19 samples from acute and convalescent phases originated in the United States, Italy and Spain.

Germline V lookup: CDR1 SEHNR, CDR2 FQNEAQ (reference sequence). The V and J ends lost 1 base and 0 bases respectively, with 6 bases between them. The CDR3 totals 14 residues. Clinical histories supplied by participants themselves formed the basis of cohort assignment. In the authors' methods: Amplifying reference gene primers gave estimates of nucleated cell counts. Libraries were prepared by immunoSEQ multiplex PCR; TCRdb keeps only in-frame clonotypes and omits some of them. V and J calls and clone size follow that table, whereas D and trimming were derived from the DNA. The sample carries 150,000 to 200,000 clones, approximately 80% recorded once. This clone was recorded a few times.

This chain uses TRBV7-9 with TRBJ1-1; a possible D gene is TRBD1 (5 bases). The specimen was PBMCs or T cells enriched from blood (not recorded which). The receptor comes from a woman between 55 and 75 years old who had recovered from COVID-19. CDR3 protein: CASSLGGVNTEAFF. The CDR3 DNA reads TGTGCCAGCAGCTTAGGGGGGGTGAACACTGAAGCTTTCTTT. Together with reference TRBV7-9 and TRBJ1-1, the CDR3 gives the full variable domain: DTGVSQNPRHKITKRGQNVTFRCDPISEHNRLYWYRQTLGQGPEFLTYFQNEAQLEKSRLLSDRFSAERPKGSFSTLEIQRTEQGDSAMYLCASSLGGVNTEAFFGQGTRLTVV.